This is a list of T cell receptor beta chains from one sample in a study of blood T cell repertoires in COVID-19. Produced via immunoSEQ multiplex PCR; TCRdb's table is partial and in-frame only. The data show 160,000 or so clones, around 85% seen once. Sequenced: peripheral blood. These TCRs come from a woman aged 70-85 years with acute or convalescent COVID-19. The conserved cysteine and the conserved F or W are not part of the CDR3 here. Each record gives: V gene, J gene, CDR3 protein.

V: TRBV19; J: TRBJ2-3; CDR3: ASRGRALTDTQY
V: TRBV7-9; J: TRBJ2-2; CDR3: ASSPPLSGELF
V: TRBV7-6; J: TRBJ2-1; CDR3: ASSLVGSLADNEQF
V: TRBV5-6; J: TRBJ2-3; CDR3: ASSGGQPLLTDTQY
V: TRBV20-1; J: TRBJ1-1; CDR3: SARQGIEAF
V: TRBV6-1; J: TRBJ1-1; CDR3: ASSDALQVVEAF
V: TRBV5-1; J: TRBJ1-1; CDR3: ASSLEGGRNANTEAF
V: TRBV7-2; J: TRBJ2-7; CDR3: ASSSPPGEQY
V: TRBV4-3; J: TRBJ2-1; CDR3: ASSQDLRGSYNEQF
V: TRBV7-2; J: TRBJ1-2; CDR3: ASSLGFRQANGYT
V: TRBV4-2; J: TRBJ2-1; CDR3: ASSPLRIASSYNEQF
V: TRBV18; J: TRBJ1-5; CDR3: ASSPGRENQPQH
V: TRBV27; J: TRBJ2-1; CDR3: ASVIRAGVTNEQF
V: TRBV28; J: TRBJ1-3; CDR3: ASSRLTSYGNTIY
V: TRBV20-1; J: TRBJ1-2; CDR3: SASPANYGYT
V: TRBV30; J: TRBJ2-5; CDR3: AWKGSGAGAQY
V: TRBV6-5; J: TRBJ1-1; CDR3: ASSYSRGTLRTEAF
V: TRBV6-5; J: TRBJ1-2; CDR3: ASSPRQFAGGYT